The rows below give T cell receptor beta chains drawn from one sample of a study of regulatory T cells in long-lasting Graves disease. TCRdb used MiXCR to reprocess the multiplex PCR reads, holding one entry per CDR3 protein. The sample has roughly 410,000 distinct CDR3 sequences; over 12% are singletons. These same records also appear under a second study, on T cells in Graves' hyperthyroidism and ophthalmopathy.

The sequencing used peripheral blood mononuclear cells (PBMCs), collected at new diagnosis, from a patient treated with antithyroid drugs. These receptors were obtained from a woman between 40 and 50 years old with Graves disease. The CDR3 runs from the conserved cysteine through the conserved F or W. D genes are given only for firm matches. The size field is filled for only some rows; it gives once, few, many or a size class.

v_call: TRBV11-2
clone_size: -
j_call: TRBJ2-3
d_call: -
cdr3_aa: CASRGRVGVDTQYF
cdr3_nt: TGTGCCAGCAGGGGCCGTGTTGGGGTGGATACGCAGTATTTT

v_call: TRBV29-1
clone_size: few
j_call: TRBJ2-7
d_call: -
cdr3_aa: CSVVGQSSYEQYF
cdr3_nt: TGCAGCGTTGTTGGCCAGAGCTCCTACGAGCAGTACTTC

v_call: TRBV2
clone_size: many
j_call: TRBJ2-1
d_call: TRBD2
cdr3_aa: CASSSGVNEQFF
cdr3_nt: TGTGCCAGCAGCAGCGGGGTCAATGAGCAGTTCTTC

v_call: TRBV2
clone_size: many
j_call: TRBJ2-7
d_call: TRBD1
cdr3_aa: CASRRTGGSYEQYF
cdr3_nt: TGTGCCAGCAGGAGGACAGGGGGCTCCTACGAGCAGTACTTC

v_call: TRBV6-2/TRBV6-3
clone_size: many
j_call: TRBJ1-2
d_call: TRBD1
cdr3_aa: CASSYSGQGDGYTF
cdr3_nt: TGTGCCAGCAGTTACTCCGGACAGGGAGATGGCTACACCTTC

v_call: TRBV7-2
clone_size: many
j_call: TRBJ2-1
d_call: TRBD2
cdr3_aa: CASSPGLAGGPSYNEQFF
cdr3_nt: TGTGCCAGCAGTCCTGGACTAGCGGGAGGGCCCTCCTACAATGAGCAGTTCTTC

v_call: TRBV12-3/TRBV12-4
clone_size: few
j_call: TRBJ2-3
d_call: -
cdr3_aa: CASSSLEGGTDTQYF
cdr3_nt: TGTGCCAGCAGTTCCCTAGAGGGAGGCACAGATACGCAGTATTTT

v_call: TRBV4-1
clone_size: -
j_call: TRBJ1-3
d_call: -
cdr3_aa: CASSFGPGAGNTIYF
cdr3_nt: TGCGCCAGCAGCTTTGGTCCAGGGGCAGGAAACACCATATATTTT

v_call: TRBV27
clone_size: many
j_call: TRBJ2-7
d_call: -
cdr3_aa: CASSPPRGYVPYEQYF
cdr3_nt: TGTGCCAGCAGTCCCCCCAGGGGCTATGTTCCCTACGAGCAGTACTTC

v_call: TRBV6-2/TRBV6-3
clone_size: few
j_call: TRBJ2-3
d_call: -
cdr3_aa: CASRPASQGTDTQYF
cdr3_nt: TGTGCCAGCAGACCGGCCTCCCAGGGCACAGATACGCAGTATTTT

v_call: TRBV29-1
clone_size: few
j_call: TRBJ2-7
d_call: TRBD2
cdr3_aa: CSVETSGQEQYF
cdr3_nt: TGCAGCGTTGAGACTAGCGGGCAGGAGCAGTACTTC

v_call: TRBV7-9
clone_size: few
j_call: TRBJ2-3
d_call: TRBD2
cdr3_aa: CASSLVSGRTDTQYF
cdr3_nt: TGTGCCAGCAGCTTAGTCAGCGGGAGAACAGATACGCAGTATTTT

v_call: TRBV20-1
clone_size: few
j_call: TRBJ2-1
d_call: -
cdr3_aa: CSARGHAGYEQFF
cdr3_nt: TGCAGTGCTAGGGGACACGCGGGCTATGAGCAGTTCTTC

v_call: TRBV15
clone_size: -
j_call: TRBJ1-2
d_call: TRBD1
cdr3_aa: CATSRQGANYGYTF
cdr3_nt: TGTGCCACCAGCAGACAGGGGGCGAACTATGGCTACACCTTC

v_call: TRBV28
clone_size: many
j_call: TRBJ1-5
d_call: -
cdr3_aa: CASSPDLYSNQPQHF
cdr3_nt: TGTGCCAGCAGTCCCGATTTATATAGCAATCAGCCCCAGCATTTT

v_call: TRBV5-1
clone_size: -
j_call: TRBJ2-7
d_call: -
cdr3_aa: CASSTRGSDYEQYF
cdr3_nt: TGCGCCAGCAGCACCCGGGGTAGCGACTACGAGCAGTACTTC

v_call: TRBV12-3/TRBV12-4
clone_size: many
j_call: TRBJ2-1
d_call: -
cdr3_aa: CASSLWVNNEQFF
cdr3_nt: TGTGCCAGCAGTTTATGGGTTAACAATGAGCAGTTCTTC

v_call: TRBV2
clone_size: many
j_call: TRBJ2-2
d_call: TRBD1
cdr3_aa: CASSPRTGWTGELFF
cdr3_nt: TGTGCCAGCAGTCCCCGGACAGGGTGGACCGGGGAGCTGTTTTTT

v_call: TRBV20-1
clone_size: many
j_call: TRBJ2-1
d_call: TRBD2
cdr3_aa: CSARDWGGEQFF
cdr3_nt: TGCAGTGCTAGAGATTGGGGGGGTGAGCAGTTCTTC

v_call: TRBV3-1
clone_size: -
j_call: TRBJ1-1
d_call: -
cdr3_aa: CASSQVTSSFSNTEAFF
cdr3_nt: TGTGCCAGCAGCCAAGTGACATCATCCTTTTCGAACACTGAAGCTTTCTTT

v_call: TRBV11-3
clone_size: many
j_call: TRBJ1-1
d_call: TRBD1
cdr3_aa: CASSSLGGFSGGPLNTEAFF
cdr3_nt: TGTGCCAGCAGCTCCCTGGGTGGATTCTCAGGGGGCCCCTTGAACACTGAAGCTTTCTTT

v_call: TRBV13
clone_size: many
j_call: TRBJ2-4
d_call: -
cdr3_aa: CASSLGSQGWGKNIQYF
cdr3_nt: TGTGCCAGCAGCTTAGGTAGCCAGGGCTGGGGCAAAAACATTCAGTACTTC

v_call: TRBV3-1
clone_size: many
j_call: TRBJ2-3
d_call: -
cdr3_aa: CASSQVLTDTQYF
cdr3_nt: TGTGCCAGCAGCCAAGTACTGACAGATACGCAGTATTTT

v_call: TRBV7-3
clone_size: many
j_call: TRBJ2-6
d_call: -
cdr3_aa: CASSLRAGAGANVLTF
cdr3_nt: TGTGCCAGCAGCTTACGTGCAGGGGCTGGGGCCAACGTCCTGACTTTC

v_call: TRBV29-1
clone_size: few
j_call: TRBJ2-2
d_call: TRBD1
cdr3_aa: CSVGDRGGGELFF
cdr3_nt: TGCAGCGTTGGGGACAGGGGCGGCGGGGAGCTGTTTTTT

v_call: TRBV11-2
clone_size: many
j_call: TRBJ2-7
d_call: TRBD1
cdr3_aa: CASSSRTGIYEQYF
cdr3_nt: TGTGCCAGCAGCTCAAGGACAGGGATCTACGAGCAGTACTTC

v_call: TRBV6-5
clone_size: few
j_call: TRBJ2-7
d_call: TRBD2
cdr3_aa: CASSYSKVTSGSSLREQYF
cdr3_nt: TGTGCCAGCAGTTACTCGAAGGTGACTAGCGGGAGTTCCCTACGGGAGCAGTACTTC

v_call: TRBV10-3
clone_size: many
j_call: TRBJ1-2
d_call: -
cdr3_aa: CAISGEVLYGYTF
cdr3_nt: TGTGCCATCAGTGGGGAGGTTCTCTATGGCTACACCTTC

v_call: TRBV11-3
clone_size: many
j_call: TRBJ2-3
d_call: TRBD2
cdr3_aa: CASSAKSLAGLRSQYF
cdr3_nt: TGTGCCAGCAGCGCAAAATCGCTAGCGGGATTACGGTCGCAGTATTTT

v_call: TRBV7-2
clone_size: many
j_call: TRBJ2-5
d_call: TRBD1
cdr3_aa: CASSPGQAQETQYF
cdr3_nt: TGTGCCAGCAGCCCCGGACAGGCGCAAGAGACCCAGTACTTC

v_call: TRBV3-1
clone_size: -
j_call: TRBJ1-1
d_call: -
cdr3_aa: CASSQENRVTEAFF
cdr3_nt: TGTGCCAGCAGCCAGGAGAACAGGGTTACTGAAGCTTTCTTT

v_call: TRBV25-1
clone_size: few
j_call: TRBJ2-1
d_call: -
cdr3_aa: CASSEFSTANEQFF
cdr3_nt: TGTGCCAGCAGTGAATTTTCGACAGCTAATGAGCAGTTCTTC

v_call: TRBV7-9
clone_size: many
j_call: TRBJ2-1
d_call: -
cdr3_aa: CASSSPGADEQFF
cdr3_nt: TGTGCCAGCAGCTCCCCAGGGGCCGATGAGCAGTTCTTC

v_call: TRBV7-2
clone_size: few
j_call: TRBJ2-2
d_call: -
cdr3_aa: CASSLGVGGGRAGELFF
cdr3_nt: TGTGCCAGCAGCTTAGGTGTAGGTGGCGGGCGGGCCGGGGAGCTGTTTTTT

v_call: TRBV29-1
clone_size: many
j_call: TRBJ2-5
d_call: TRBD1
cdr3_aa: CSVGQGEETQYF
cdr3_nt: TGCAGCGTGGGACAGGGGGAAGAGACCCAGTACTTC

v_call: TRBV27
clone_size: -
j_call: TRBJ1-2
d_call: -
cdr3_aa: CASSLSYKQGVGYGYTF
cdr3_nt: TGTGCCAGCAGTTTATCCTACAAGCAAGGGGTTGGATATGGCTACACCTTC

v_call: TRBV12-3/TRBV12-4
clone_size: many
j_call: TRBJ2-4
d_call: -
cdr3_aa: CASSLHVLGQGLAKNIQYF
cdr3_nt: TGTGCCAGCAGTTTACATGTATTGGGCCAGGGCTTAGCCAAAAACATTCAGTACTTC

v_call: TRBV2
clone_size: many
j_call: TRBJ1-2
d_call: -
cdr3_aa: CASIQNYGYTF
cdr3_nt: TGTGCCAGCATACAGAACTATGGCTACACCTTC

v_call: TRBV27
clone_size: many
j_call: TRBJ1-1
d_call: -
cdr3_aa: CASSWRVNTEAFF
cdr3_nt: TGTGCCAGCAGTTGGCGGGTGAACACTGAAGCTTTCTTT

v_call: TRBV2
clone_size: many
j_call: TRBJ2-2
d_call: TRBD1
cdr3_aa: CASIIDRGMDTGELFF
cdr3_nt: TGTGCCAGCATCATAGACAGGGGGATGGACACCGGGGAGCTGTTTTTT

v_call: TRBV28
clone_size: many
j_call: TRBJ1-5
d_call: -
cdr3_aa: CASSLFGGAGNQPQHF
cdr3_nt: TGTGCCAGCAGTTTATTCGGGGGTGCGGGCAATCAGCCCCAGCATTTT

v_call: TRBV10-3
clone_size: many
j_call: TRBJ1-1
d_call: -
cdr3_aa: CAISVGAPTSEAFF
cdr3_nt: TGTGCCATCAGTGTGGGGGCCCCAACCTCTGAAGCTTTCTTT

v_call: TRBV28
clone_size: many
j_call: TRBJ2-7
d_call: -
cdr3_aa: CASRGADRNALLVYEQYF
cdr3_nt: TGTGCCAGCAGGGGAGCCGACAGGAATGCCCTTCTTGTCTACGAGCAGTACTTC

v_call: TRBV5-6
clone_size: few
j_call: TRBJ2-1
d_call: TRBD2
cdr3_aa: CASSLARTSVAGSSYNEQFF
cdr3_nt: TGTGCCAGCAGCTTGGCGCGGACTAGCGTAGCCGGGAGCTCCTACAATGAGCAGTTCTTC

v_call: TRBV18
clone_size: -
j_call: TRBJ2-3
d_call: TRBD2
cdr3_aa: CASSPPGLAGENTQYF
cdr3_nt: TGTGCCAGCTCACCACCGGGACTAGCGGGAGAAAATACGCAGTATTTT

v_call: TRBV4-1
clone_size: many
j_call: TRBJ1-1
d_call: -
cdr3_aa: CASSGRDGMNTEAFF
cdr3_nt: TGCGCCAGCAGCGGCCGGGACGGCATGAACACTGAAGCTTTCTTT

v_call: TRBV20-1
clone_size: few
j_call: TRBJ2-3
d_call: -
cdr3_aa: CSARLLLASADTQYF
cdr3_nt: TGCAGTGCTAGATTGTTATTAGCCAGCGCAGATACGCAGTATTTT

v_call: TRBV20-1
clone_size: -
j_call: TRBJ1-2
d_call: TRBD1
cdr3_aa: CSATRTGRGVGYTF
cdr3_nt: TGCAGTGCTACTCGGACAGGGCGTGGAGTCGGCTACACCTTC

v_call: TRBV28
clone_size: many
j_call: TRBJ2-1
d_call: -
cdr3_aa: CASSADSSYNEQFF
cdr3_nt: TGTGCCAGCAGCGCCGATAGCTCCTACAATGAGCAGTTCTTC

v_call: TRBV5-1
clone_size: -
j_call: TRBJ2-2
d_call: -
cdr3_aa: CASSLMWRDSNTGELFF
cdr3_nt: TGCGCCAGCAGCTTAATGTGGCGGGACTCGAACACCGGGGAGCTGTTTTTT

v_call: TRBV24-1
clone_size: -
j_call: TRBJ1-6
d_call: TRBD1
cdr3_aa: CATRDRENSPLHF
cdr3_nt: TGTGCCACCAGGGACAGGGAGAATTCACCCCTCCACTTT

v_call: TRBV10-1
clone_size: few
j_call: TRBJ2-7
d_call: -
cdr3_aa: CASSEFGTETYEQYF
cdr3_nt: TGCGCCAGCAGTGAGTTCGGGACGGAAACCTACGAGCAGTACTTC